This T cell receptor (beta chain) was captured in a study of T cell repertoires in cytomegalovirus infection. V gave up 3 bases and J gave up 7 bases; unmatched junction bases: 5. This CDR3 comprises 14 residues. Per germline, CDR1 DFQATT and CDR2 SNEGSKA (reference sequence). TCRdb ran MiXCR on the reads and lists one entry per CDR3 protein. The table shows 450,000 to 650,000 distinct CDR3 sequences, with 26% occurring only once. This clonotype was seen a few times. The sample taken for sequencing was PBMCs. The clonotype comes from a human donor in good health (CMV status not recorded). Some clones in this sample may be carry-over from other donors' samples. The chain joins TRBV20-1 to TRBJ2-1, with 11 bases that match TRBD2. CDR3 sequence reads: CSASTSGSRNEQFF. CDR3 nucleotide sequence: TGCAGTGCTAGTACTAGCGGGAGTAGAAATGAGCAGTTCTTC.